These 20 T cell receptor beta chains originate from one sample sequenced in a study of shared clonotypes between healthy human individuals. Libraries were prepared by immunoSEQ multiplex PCR; TCRdb keeps only in-frame clonotypes and omits some of them. The repertoire consists of 2 million to 2.5 million clones, with over 90% occurring once and the leading ten covering about 0.39%. The sequenced sample was naive CD4+ T cells from PBMCs. Subset here: CD45RA+ positively selected. Receptors originate from a man between 18 and 35 years old in good health. Some clones in this sample may be carry-over from other donors' samples.

J is TRBJ2-1 and V is TRBV9; TRBD2 matches 12 bases. With 4 bases clipped from V and 2 bases from J, the junction kept 1 base outside the gene matches. The V gene's germline CDR1 is SGDLS and CDR2 YYNGEE. The CDR3 consists of 15 residues. The CDR3 nucleotides are TGTGCCAGCAGCTGGACTAGCGGGACCTACAATGAGCAGTTCTTC. This sequence encodes CASSWTSGTYNEQFF.

The count of this clone is one. In the same sample, other DNA sequences code for this CDR3. The genes are TRBV28 and TRBJ2-3, with D possibly matching TRBD2 (6 bases). Germline CDR1 reads MDHEN; CDR2 reads SYDVKM. The CDR3 extends over 15 amino acids. V was clipped by 2 bases and J by 4 bases, with 13 bases between them. CDR3 DNA: TGTGCCAGCAGTTTAGGAGGGAGTGGGGCAGATACGCAGTATTTT. This gives the protein CASSLGGSGADTQYF.

Notes on this clone: The sample contains more than one DNA sequence encoding this CDR3. J is TRBJ2-1 and V is TRBV7-3; the match to TRBD2 covers 14 bases. The trim removed 6 bases at V and 5 bases at J, leaving 3 bases unmatched. Germline CDR1 SGHTA, CDR2 FQGTGA. The CDR3 is made up of 15 amino acids. The CDR3 nucleotides are TGTGCCAGCAGTTTGGGACTAGCGGGAGACAATGAGCAGTTCTTC. The encoded protein is CASSLGLAGDNEQFF.

The chain combines TRBV7-9 with TRBJ1-1; 7 nucleotides line up with TRBD1. The CDR3 consists of 14 residues. Trimming removed 5 bases from V and 4 bases from J; junction bases left unmatched: 7. Germline V lookup: CDR1 SEHNR, CDR2 FQNEAQ (reference sequence). Here the CDR3 DNA reads TGTGCCAGCAGCCGAGGGGGCAGTTTCACTGAAGCTTTCTTT. Protein: CASSRGGSFTEAFF.

V is TRBV28 and J is TRBJ1-4; D is unclear. This CDR3 contains 13 residues. Germline V gene sequence: CDR1 MDHEN, CDR2 SYDVKM. V gave up 5 bases and J gave up 7 bases, with 11 bases separating them. The CDR3 DNA follows: TGTGCCAGCAGTCCCCCGGGTGGTGAAAAACTGTTTTTT. Translated: CASSPPGGEKLFF.

The rearrangement uses TRBV18 and TRBJ2-4, with 12 nucleotides matching TRBD2. The CDR3 covers 14 residues. V dropped 5 bases and J dropped 7; count of bases not matched to a gene: 3. Germline V CDR1 and CDR2: KGHSH, LQKENI. The CDR3 DNA reads TGTGCCAGCTCAGTGACTAGCGGGAGCAACATTCAGTACTTC. Its protein product is CASSVTSGSNIQYF.

This clone was observed once. V usage is TRBV5-1 and J usage is TRBJ1-1; 12 nucleotides line up with TRBD1. The trim removed 4 bases at V and 6 bases at J, leaving 10 bases unmatched. The CDR3 loop spans 16 amino acids. The germline V gene has CDR1 SGHRS and CDR2 YFSETQ. The CDR3 coding sequence is TGCGCCAGCAGCACGGGACAGGGGGCCCCCTCGGCTGAAGCTTTCTTT. This translates into CASSTGQGAPSAEAFF.

The V and J genes are TRBV5-1 and TRBJ2-7; D gene uncertain. The CDR3 contains 12 residues. Trimming took off 0 bases at V and 5 bases at J, with 6 bases between the two ends. CDR1 and CDR2 from the germline V gene are SGHRS and YFSETQ. CDR3 bases: TGCGCCAGCAGCTTGGGCGGCCACGAGCAGTACTTC. This codes for CASSLGGHEQYF. The variable domain in full, with the rest retrieved from reference TRBV5-1 and TRBJ2-7, is KAGVTQTPRYLIKTRGQQVTLSCSPISGHRSVSWYQQTPGQGLQFLFEYFSETQRNKGNFPGRFSGRQFSNSRSEMNVSTLELGDSALYLCASSLGGHEQYFGPGTRLTVT.

This rearrangement joins TRBV7-9 to TRBJ1-4, with D unresolved. V lost 1 base, J lost 8 bases, and 14 bases lay in between. The germline V gene encodes CDR1 SEHNR and CDR2 FQNEAQ (reference sequence). The CDR3 has 15 amino acids. This CDR3 is CASSLDRAKAEKLFF. CDR3 DNA: TGTGCCAGCAGCTTAGATCGGGCGAAAGCGGAAAAACTGTTTTTT.

Turning to this clone: The sample contains more than one DNA sequence encoding this CDR3. This rearrangement joins TRBV18 to TRBJ1-3, with D hard to call. This CDR3 spans 13 amino acids. Trimming removed 3 bases from V and 2 bases from J, with 5 bases in between. Germline values: CDR1 KGHSH, CDR2 LQKENI. The CDR3 protein is CASSPGTGNTIYF. DNA for the CDR3: TGTGCCAGCTCACCGGGAACTGGAAACACCATATATTTT.

The chain recombines TRBV4-3 with TRBJ1-2; no firm D call. Trimming left V 1 base short and J 1 base short, with 10 bases between. Germline V gene sequence: CDR1 LGHNA, CDR2 YSLEER. The CDR3 consists of 15 residues. The DNA for the CDR3 is TGCGCCAGCAGCCAAGTGCCAGGCTTTAACTATGGCTACACCTTC. Translating gives CASSQVPGFNYGYTF.

CDR3 in amino acids: CASSRITGVYEQYF. The DNA for the CDR3 is TGCGCCAGCAGTCGGATCACAGGGGTCTACGAGCAGTACTTC. The chain employs TRBV5-1 and TRBJ2-7; 7 nucleotides agree with TRBD1. After removal of 5 bases from V and 3 bases from J, the junction contained 8 bases not matched to a gene. Germline values: CDR1 SGHRS, CDR2 YFSETQ. The CDR3 sequence is 14 residues long.

The chain couples TRBV9 to TRBJ2-5, with TRBD2 identical over 10 bases. Trimming cost V 1 base and J 3 bases; bases outside gene matches: 3. The CDR3 covers 15 residues. From germline, CDR1 is SGDLS and CDR2 YYNGEE. The CDR3 reads CASSVQTSGEETQYF. CDR3 DNA sequence: TGTGCCAGCAGCGTACAAACTAGCGGGGAAGAGACCCAGTACTTC. Together with reference TRBV9 and TRBJ2-5, the CDR3 gives the full variable domain: DSGVTQTPKHLITATGQRVTLRCSPRSGDLSVYWYQQSLDQGLQFLIQYYNGEERAKGNILERFSAQQFPDLHSELNLSSLELGDSALYFCASSVQTSGEETQYFGPGTRLLVL.

V is TRBV7-7 and J is TRBJ1-3, with D perhaps TRBD1 (5 bases). This CDR3 region has 13 residues. Trimming took 3 bases from V and 11 from J, leaving 14 bases between them. Germline V CDR1 and CDR2: SSHAT, FNYEAQ (reference sequence). CDR3 sequence: CASSLEAGTPIYF. In DNA form, the CDR3 reads TGTGCCAGCAGCTTGGAAGCAGGGACTCCCATATATTTT.

This chain uses TRBV7-8 with TRBJ2-1, with unresolved D. Trimming took 1 base from V and 0 from J, leaving 10 bases between them. This CDR3 contains 16 residues. Looked up from germline, CDR1 is SGHVS and CDR2 is FQNEAQ. CDR3 nucleotides: TGTGCCAGCAGCTTAGGACGGCTAAGCTCCTACAATGAGCAGTTCTTC. Its protein product is CASSLGRLSSYNEQFF.

V gene TRBV30 combines with J gene TRBJ1-1, with D maybe TRBD1 (5 bases). The CDR3 has 15 amino acids. Germline-derived CDR1 and CDR2 are GTSNPN and SVGIG (reference sequence). V lost 3 bases to trimming and J lost 2 bases, with 16 bases between them. CDR3 protein: CAWRATQQVNTEAFF. CDR3 nucleotides: TGTGCCTGGAGGGCCACCCAACAGGTCAACACTGAAGCTTTCTTT.

V is TRBV6-5 and J is TRBJ2-7, with 9 bases identical to TRBD2. The CDR3 is made up of 14 amino acids. The V gene's germline CDR1 is MNHEY and CDR2 SVGAGI. Trimming at V came to 6 bases and at J to 4 bases, leaving 7 bases not matched to a gene. This CDR3 is CASSFAGGWYEQYF. The CDR3, as DNA: TGTGCCAGCAGCTTCGCGGGGGGGTGGTACGAGCAGTACTTC.

The gene calls are TRBV28 and TRBJ2-5; TRBD1 aligns across 8 bases. Trimming cost V 5 bases and J 4 bases; bases outside gene matches: 9. The CDR3 covers 15 residues. Germline V gene sequence: CDR1 MDHEN, CDR2 SYDVKM. CDR3 bases: TGTGCCAGCAGTCCGACAAGACAGGGGTCAGAGACCCAGTACTTC. Amino acids: CASSPTRQGSETQYF.

The rearrangement joins TRBV2 to TRBJ2-5; D gene uncertain. V was pared by 5 bases and J by 3 bases, with 10 bases between. CDR1 is SNHLY and CDR2 is FYNNEI in the germline V gene. The CDR3 is 13 amino acids. The CDR3 sequence: CASSTSSKETQYF. CDR3 DNA: TGTGCCAGCAGTACCTCGTCGAAAGAGACCCAGTACTTC.

V is TRBV9 and J is TRBJ2-2; D is perhaps TRBD2 (5 bases). Germline CDR1 SGDLS, CDR2 YYNGEE. The V end lost 0 bases, the J end lost 2 bases, and 20 bases lay between the germline ends. The CDR3 totals 19 residues. CDR3 DNA: TGTGCCAGCAGCGTAGTCGGTTTGGATACCCTAGCAAACACCGGGGAGCTGTTTTTT. It codes for CASSVVGLDTLANTGELFF.